These 25 T cell receptor beta chains originate from one sample sequenced in a study of T cell responses to AZD1222 COVID-19 vaccine. Sequencing used immunoSEQ multiplex PCR; TCRdb keeps in-frame clones, though not all of them. The table includes about 120,000 clones, about 88% detected once. Sequencing used peripheral blood, obtained 28 days after the second AZD1222 dose. Every receptor here comes from an adult who received the AZD1222 COVID-19 vaccine.

The CDR3 nucleotides read TGTGCCAGCAGCTTACGGCAGGGCTATGGCTACACCTTC. This encodes CASSLRQGYGYTF. V gene TRBV7-8 combines with J gene TRBJ1-2; D might be TRBD1 (5 bases). Germline V lookup: CDR1 SGHVS, CDR2 FQNEAQ. Trimming pared 2 bases from V and 4 bases from J, leaving 8 bases between. This CDR3 spans 13 amino acids.

This chain joins TRBV21-1 and TRBJ2-1; TRBD2 is the table's D call and was not checked against the DNA. TRBV21-1 has pseudogene status. The CDR3 runs 18 residues. This CDR3 reads CASSKEGGGGSSYNEQFF. CDR3 DNA sequence: TGTGCCAGCAGCAAAGAGGGTGGAGGAGGGAGCTCCTACAATGAGCAGTTCTTC.

The chain couples TRBV5-1 to TRBJ2-7; D may be TRBD2 (5 bases). The CDR3 is 14 amino acids. Germline loops: CDR1 SGHRS, CDR2 YFSETQ. The ends were cut back, 0 bases at V and 2 bases at J, with 9 bases in the middle. CDR3 sequence: CASSLDKRAYEQYF. DNA for the CDR3: TGCGCCAGCAGCTTGGACAAGAGGGCCTACGAGCAGTACTTC.

V is TRBV11-2 and J is TRBJ1-6; 9 nucleotides agree with TRBD1. Germline V CDR1 and CDR2: SGHAT, FQNNGV. The CDR3 contains 16 residues. Trimming at V came to 5 bases and at J to 7 bases, leaving 9 bases not matched to a gene. The CDR3 here is CASSTPWGQGNSPLHF. The DNA for the CDR3 is TGTGCCAGCAGCACGCCGTGGGGACAGGGAAATTCACCCCTCCACTTT.

This clone was detected once. This rearrangement joins TRBV5-1 to TRBJ2-2, with 8 bases lining up with TRBD1. With 0 bases clipped from V and 5 bases from J, the junction kept 6 bases outside the gene matches. The CDR3 contains 16 residues. CDR1 is SGHRS, CDR2 YFSETQ, per germline. CDR3 in amino acids: CASSLARQGSTGELFF. DNA of the CDR3: TGCGCCAGCAGCTTGGCCCGACAGGGGAGTACCGGGGAGCTGTTTTTT.

This chain uses TRBV2 with TRBJ2-7, with 7 nucleotides matching TRBD1. The length of the CDR3 is 15 residues. V shed 4 bases and J 2 bases; nucleotides not matched to a gene: 8. CDR1 is SNHLY and CDR2 is FYNNEI in the germline V gene. The CDR3 here is CASSVDRAAAYEQYF. DNA for the CDR3: TGTGCCAGCAGTGTCGACAGGGCCGCCGCCTACGAGCAGTACTTC.

This clone was observed a handful of times. The chain couples TRBV7-2 to TRBJ1-4, with D possibly being TRBD1 (6 bases). Trimming stripped 5 bases from V and 6 bases from J, with 16 bases between. This CDR3 spans 15 amino acids. Germline CDR1 is SGHTA and CDR2 is FQGNSA. Here the CDR3 reads CASSLLRGYYEKLFF. As DNA, the CDR3 is TGTGCCAGCAGCCTACTGAGGGGGTATTATGAAAAACTGTTTTTT.

The chain carries TRBV7-9 and TRBJ1-3, with D possibly matching TRBD1 (5 bases). From germline, CDR1 is SEHNR and CDR2 FQNEAQ (reference sequence). CDR3 length: 15 residues. V was trimmed by 2 bases and J by 0 bases, leaving 8 bases between them. The CDR3 bases are TGTGCCAGCAGCTTATTAAGGGGCTCTGGAAACACCATATATTTT. Protein sequence: CASSLLRGSGNTIYF.

V gene TRBV28 combines with J gene TRBJ2-6; no reliable D call. The CDR3 is 15 residues long. The germline V and J ends were trimmed by 3 bases and 4 bases, with 10 bases remaining between them. Germline V lookup: CDR1 MDHEN, CDR2 SYDVKM. The CDR3 loop is CASSFIAGGANVLTF. DNA of the CDR3: TGTGCCAGCAGTTTTATCGCCGGAGGGGCCAACGTCCTGACTTTC.

The chain is built from TRBV6-5 and TRBJ2-7; D gene uncertain. This CDR3 region has 10 residues. Germline V lookup: CDR1 MNHEY, CDR2 SVGAGI. Trimming shortened V by 5 bases and J by 3 bases, and 2 bases separated the two germline ends. The DNA for the CDR3 is TGTGCCAGCAGTAACTACGAGCAGTACTTC. It is translated as CASSNYEQYF.

The rearrangement uses TRBV12-5 and TRBJ2-2, with TRBD1 matching over 8 bases. Trimming cost V 2 bases and J 4 bases; bases outside gene matches: 12. Germline V gene lookup returns CDR1 LGHNT and CDR2 FRNRAP. This CDR3 is 18 amino acids long. The CDR3 DNA sequence: TGTGCTAGTGGTTTGTCCCGGGGCTCAGGGGGCATCACCGGGGAGCTGTTTTTT. It translates to CASGLSRGSGGITGELFF.

The chain recombines TRBV10-1 with TRBJ2-3, with D possibly being TRBD2 (5 bases). V was trimmed by 2 bases and J by 2 bases, leaving 26 bases between them. CDR3 length equals 20 residues. Germline V CDR1 and CDR2: WNHNN, SYGVQD (reference sequence). The CDR3 protein is CASSEPLIGDGWNPTDTQYF. CDR3 sequence (DNA): TGCGCCAGCAGTGAGCCGCTAATCGGGGATGGGTGGAACCCCACAGATACGCAGTATTTT.

The chain recombines TRBV30 with TRBJ1-1; no reliable D call. The CDR3 length is 14 residues. Germline CDR1 is GTSNPN and CDR2 is SVGIG (reference sequence). Trimming cost V 0 bases and J 3 bases, with 11 bases left between them. The CDR3 sequence is CAWSVRPVDTEAFF. The CDR3 DNA reads as TGTGCCTGGAGTGTACGCCCGGTAGACACTGAAGCTTTCTTT.

V is TRBV18 and J is TRBJ2-3, with 7 bases matching TRBD1. The germline CDR1 and CDR2 sequences are KGHSH and LQKENI. With 8 bases clipped from V and 2 bases from J, the junction kept 4 bases outside the gene matches. The CDR3 loop spans 13 amino acids. The CDR3 spells CASATGTTDTQYF. DNA for the CDR3: TGTGCCAGCGCGACAGGGACCACAGATACGCAGTATTTT.

V is TRBV4-1 and J is TRBJ1-1; possible D gene TRBD1, 6 bases. The CDR3 runs 16 residues. Germline assignment: CDR1 MGHRA and CDR2 YSYEKL. The germline V and J ends were trimmed by 3 bases and 0 bases, with 14 bases remaining between them. CDR3 coding DNA: TGCGCCAGCAGCCAGGGGGCGGATCTCATGAACACTGAAGCTTTCTTT. Translation gives CASSQGADLMNTEAFF.

The chain is built from TRBV5-1 and TRBJ2-3, with a weak D call TRBD1 (6 bases). Per the germline V gene, CDR1 is SGHRS and CDR2 is YFSETQ. This CDR3 is 14 amino acids long. Trimming took off 0 bases at V and 6 bases at J, with 11 bases between the two ends. The CDR3 here is CASSLAVGGDTQYF. The DNA of the CDR3 is TGCGCCAGCAGCTTGGCCGTAGGGGGTGATACGCAGTATTTT.

J is TRBJ2-5 and V is TRBV14, with a weak D call TRBD2 (7 bases). The CDR3 consists of 15 residues. Between the trimmed V and J ends, which lost 1 base and 5 bases, there was a span of 14 bases. CDR1 SGHDN and CDR2 FVKESK come from the germline V gene. The CDR3 protein is CASSQARGAVETQYF. The DNA of the CDR3 is TGTGCCAGCAGCCAAGCCCGGGGGGCGGTGGAGACCCAGTACTTC.

The chain joins TRBV18 to TRBJ1-6; 7 bases line up with TRBD1. J was trimmed by 0 bases and V by 4 bases; bases with no gene match: 9. This CDR3 is built from 18 residues. From germline, CDR1 is KGHSH and CDR2 LQKENI. As DNA, the CDR3 is TGTGCCAGCTCACTTTTCCGGGACAGATTCTCCTATAATTCACCCCTCCACTTT. Amino acids: CASSLFRDRFSYNSPLHF.

The chain couples TRBV2 to TRBJ2-7; D is unclear. CDR1 SNHLY and CDR2 FYNNEI come from the germline V gene. V was shortened by 4 bases and J by 2 bases, with 6 bases between the two germline ends. This CDR3 spans 12 amino acids. The CDR3: CASSGVAYEQYF. The CDR3 DNA reads as TGTGCCAGCAGTGGGGTGGCCTACGAGCAGTACTTC. The full variable domain, in which reference TRBV2 and TRBJ2-7 provide the parts outside the CDR3, is EPEVTQTPSHQVTQMGQEVILRCVPISNHLYFYWYRQILGQKVEFLVSFYNNEISEKSEIFDDQFSVERPDGSNFTLKIRSTKLEDSAMYFCASSGVAYEQYFGPGTRLTVT.

The chain carries TRBV9 and TRBJ1-2; D gene unclear. V lost 0 bases to trimming and J lost 3 bases, with 12 bases between them. The CDR3 has 15 amino acids. The germline gives CDR1 SGDLS, CDR2 YYNGEE. The CDR3 region is CASSVEGVAYYGYTF. CDR3 DNA: TGTGCCAGCAGCGTAGAAGGTGTCGCGTACTATGGCTACACCTTC.

The genes are TRBV11-2 and TRBJ2-3; the D is unclear. The CDR3 runs 13 residues. V was pared by 6 bases and J by 4 bases, with 11 bases between. Germline V gene sequence: CDR1 SGHAT, CDR2 FQNNGV. The CDR3 DNA follows: TGTGCCAGCAGTTGGTCCCCCGCAGATACGCAGTATTTT. Translating it yields CASSWSPADTQYF. Full variable domain (missing parts from reference TRBV11-2 and TRBJ2-3): EAGVAQSPRYKIIEKRQSVAFWCNPISGHATLYWYQQILGQGPKLLIQFQNNGVVDDSQLPKDRFSAERLKGVDSTLKIQPAKLEDSAVYLCASSWSPADTQYFGPGTRLTVL.

The V and J genes are TRBV6-7 and TRBJ1-1; possible D gene TRBD1, 6 bases. TRBV6-7 qualifies as an ORF whose function is uncertain. This CDR3 is built from 17 residues. V gave up 5 bases and J gave up 10 bases, with 29 bases separating them. The CDR3 coding sequence is TGTGCCAGCAGTCGCCACCATACAGGGAACCACATACTTGTAGCTTTCTTT. Protein product: CASSRHHTGNHILVAFF.

The V gene is TRBV4-3, the J gene TRBJ2-5; 8 bases agree with TRBD1. Germline V lookup: CDR1 LGHNA, CDR2 YSLEER. The junction had 4 bases not matched to a gene; V was cut back by 1 base and J by 9 bases. The CDR3 totals 13 residues. The CDR3 spells CASSQGQGTPQYF. The CDR3 DNA follows: TGCGCCAGCAGCCAAGGACAGGGGACGCCCCAGTACTTC.

This chain links TRBV7-2 with TRBJ2-7; the D is unclear. The germline V and J ends were trimmed by 5 bases and 1 base, with 12 bases remaining between them. This CDR3 is 14 amino acids long. Germline CDR1 reads SGHTA; CDR2 reads FQGNSA. CDR3 bases: TGTGCCAGCAGCACAAAGACGGGTTCCTACGAGCAGTACTTC. Amino acid sequence: CASSTKTGSYEQYF. The full variable domain, its missing parts supplied by reference TRBV7-2 and TRBJ2-7, is GAGVSQSPSNKVTEKGKDVELRCDPISGHTALYWYRQSLGQGLEFLIYFQGNSAPDKSGLPSDRFSAERTGGSVSTLTIQRTQQEDSAVYLCASSTKTGSYEQYFGPGTRLTVT.

This sequence joins TRBV11-3 and TRBJ2-7; D remains unclear. Trimming took 8 bases from V and 1 from J, leaving 9 bases between them. The CDR3 has 12 residues. Germline V gene data show CDR1 as SGHNT and CDR2 as YENEEA. CDR3 sequence (DNA): TGTGCCAGCTCGTTACGGTCCTACGAGCAGTACTTC. This codes for CASSLRSYEQYF. Drawing the rest from reference TRBV11-3 and TRBJ2-7, the complete variable domain is EAGVVQSPRYKIIEKKQPVAFWCNPISGHNTLYWYLQNLGQGPELLIRYENEEAVDDSQLPKDRFSAERLKGVDSTLKIQPAELGDSAVYLCASSLRSYEQYFGPGTRLTVT.